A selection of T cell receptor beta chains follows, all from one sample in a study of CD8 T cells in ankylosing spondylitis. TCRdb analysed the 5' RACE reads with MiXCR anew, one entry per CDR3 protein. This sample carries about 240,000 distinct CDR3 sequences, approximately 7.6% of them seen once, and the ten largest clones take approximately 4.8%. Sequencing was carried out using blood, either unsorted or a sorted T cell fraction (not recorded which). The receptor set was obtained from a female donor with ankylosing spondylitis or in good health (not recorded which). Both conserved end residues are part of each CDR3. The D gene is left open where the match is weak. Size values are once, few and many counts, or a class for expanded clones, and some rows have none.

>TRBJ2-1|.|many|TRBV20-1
CSASLGGDNEQFF
TGCAGTGCTAGTTTGGGGGGTGATAATGAGCAGTTCTTC
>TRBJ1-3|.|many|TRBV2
CASRPLGSTSSGNTIYF
TGTGCCAGCAGACCTTTGGGCAGCACCTCCTCTGGAAACACCATATATTTT
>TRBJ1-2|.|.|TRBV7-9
CASSLPVPIGYTF
TGTGCCAGCAGCTTACCCGTTCCTATTGGCTACACCTTC
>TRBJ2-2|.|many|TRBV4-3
CASSQGADSGEGGELFF
TGCGCCAGCAGCCAAGGGGCGGATTCGGGAGAGGGCGGGGAGCTGTTTTTT
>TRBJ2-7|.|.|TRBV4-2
CASSQEGLNRGTRSYEQYF
TGTGCCAGCAGCCAAGAGGGACTTAACCGCGGGACACGCTCCTACGAGCAGTACTTC
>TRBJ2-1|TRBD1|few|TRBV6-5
CASSSDRESSYNEQFF
TGTGCCAGCAGTTCCGACAGGGAGTCGTCCTACAATGAGCAGTTCTTC
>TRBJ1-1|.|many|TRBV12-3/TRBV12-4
CASRQGLTNTEAFF
TGTGCCAGCAGGCAGGGCTTGACGAACACTGAAGCTTTCTTT
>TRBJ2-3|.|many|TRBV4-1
CASSQGEAYTQYF
TGCGCCAGCAGTCAAGGGGAGGCATATACGCAGTATTTT
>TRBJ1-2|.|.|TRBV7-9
CANSIGTPSGYGYTF
TGTGCCAACAGCATTGGGACCCCCAGCGGCTATGGCTACACCTTC
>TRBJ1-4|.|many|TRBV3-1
CASTPGTAATNEKLFF
TGTGCCAGCACCCCGGGGACCGCCGCAACTAATGAAAAACTGTTTTTT
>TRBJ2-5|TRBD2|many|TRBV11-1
CASSLGSGIRETQYF
TGTGCCAGCAGCTTAGGCAGCGGGATCAGAGAGACCCAGTACTTC
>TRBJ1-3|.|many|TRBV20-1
CSARTQGLRGNTIYF
TGCAGTGCTAGGACCCAGGGGCTGAGGGGAAACACCATATATTTT
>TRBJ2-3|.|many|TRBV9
CASSDLLDVGVGTDTQYF
TGTGCCAGCAGCGATTTACTTGACGTGGGAGTTGGCACAGATACGCAGTATTTT
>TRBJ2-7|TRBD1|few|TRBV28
CASSSGTGFHEQYF
TGTGCCAGCAGCTCCGGGACAGGGTTCCACGAGCAGTACTTC
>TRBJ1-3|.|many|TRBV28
CASSYELRDPEGSGNTIYF
TGTGCCAGCAGTTACGAGCTCCGGGACCCCGAGGGCTCTGGAAACACCATATATTTT
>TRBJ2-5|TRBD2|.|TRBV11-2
CASSPRSGTSGRALVETQYF
TGTGCCAGCAGCCCCCGGAGTGGGACTAGCGGGAGGGCCCTCGTTGAGACCCAGTACTTC
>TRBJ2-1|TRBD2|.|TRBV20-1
CSARAPGLAGGFLNEQFF
TGCAGTGCTAGGGCACCGGGACTAGCGGGAGGATTCTTAAATGAGCAGTTCTTC
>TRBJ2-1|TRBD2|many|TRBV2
CASSEAAGGGQFF
TGTGCCAGCAGTGAAGCCGCGGGAGGTGGGCAGTTCTTC
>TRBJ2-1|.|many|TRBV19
CASSIEGRLGEQFF
TGTGCCAGTAGTATAGAGGGGCGGCTGGGTGAGCAGTTCTTC
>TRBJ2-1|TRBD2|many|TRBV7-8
CASSLGAGGAYNEQFF
TGTGCCAGCAGCTTAGGGGCGGGGGGCGCCTACAATGAGCAGTTCTTC
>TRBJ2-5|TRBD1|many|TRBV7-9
CASTGGETQYF
TGTGCCAGCACAGGGGGAGAGACCCAGTACTTC
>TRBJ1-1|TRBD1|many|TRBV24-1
CATSEPGTGVLCPEAFF
TGTGCCACCAGTGAACCCGGGACAGGGGTGCTTTGCCCTGAAGCTTTCTTT
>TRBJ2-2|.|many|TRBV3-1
CASSQGPGTPYGELFF
TGTGCCAGCAGCCAAGGCCCCGGGACCCCGTACGGGGAGCTGTTTTTT
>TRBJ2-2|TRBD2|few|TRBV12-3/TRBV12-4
CASSLGGAGTGELFF
TGTGCCAGCAGTTTGGGAGGGGCGGGCACCGGGGAGCTGTTTTTT
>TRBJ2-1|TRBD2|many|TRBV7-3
CASSLMGRTSGAYNEQFF
TGTGCCAGCAGCTTAATGGGTCGCACTAGCGGAGCCTACAATGAGCAGTTCTTC
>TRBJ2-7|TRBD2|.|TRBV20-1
CSAHRTSEVSYEQYF
TGCAGTGCTCACCGGACTAGCGAGGTGTCCTACGAGCAGTACTTC
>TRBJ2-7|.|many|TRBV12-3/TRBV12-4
CASSLSHRAYEQYF
TGTGCCAGCAGTTTATCCCACAGAGCCTACGAGCAGTACTTC
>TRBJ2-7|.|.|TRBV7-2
CAGSLVGGEAYEQYF
TGTGCCGGCAGCTTAGTCGGGGGAGAGGCCTACGAGCAGTACTTC
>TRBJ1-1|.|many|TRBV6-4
CASSETWNTEAFF
TGTGCCAGCAGCGAGACCTGGAACACTGAAGCTTTCTTT
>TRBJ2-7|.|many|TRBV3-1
CASSQGRGTYEQYF
TGTGCCAGCAGCCAAGGCCGGGGAACCTACGAGCAGTACTTC
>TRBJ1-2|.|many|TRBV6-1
CASLRGRNYGYTF
TGTGCCAGCCTCCGCGGCCGTAACTATGGCTACACCTTC
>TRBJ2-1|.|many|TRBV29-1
CSVEGESSYNEQFF
TGCAGCGTTGAAGGGGAGAGCTCCTACAATGAGCAGTTCTTC